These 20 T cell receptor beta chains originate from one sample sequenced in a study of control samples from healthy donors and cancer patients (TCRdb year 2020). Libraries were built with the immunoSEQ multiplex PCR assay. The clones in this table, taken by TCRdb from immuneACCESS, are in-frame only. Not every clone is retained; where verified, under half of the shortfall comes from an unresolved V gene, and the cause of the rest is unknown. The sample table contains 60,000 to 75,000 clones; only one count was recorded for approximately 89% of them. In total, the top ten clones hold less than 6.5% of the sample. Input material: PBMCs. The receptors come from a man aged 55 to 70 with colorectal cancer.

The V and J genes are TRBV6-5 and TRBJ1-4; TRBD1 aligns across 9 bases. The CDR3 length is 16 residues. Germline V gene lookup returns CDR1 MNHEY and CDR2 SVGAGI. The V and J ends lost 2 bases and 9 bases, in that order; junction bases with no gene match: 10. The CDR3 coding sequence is TGTGCCAGCAGTTACGATCCGGGACAGGGAGTAAAAAAACTGTTTTTT. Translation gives CASSYDPGQGVKKLFF.

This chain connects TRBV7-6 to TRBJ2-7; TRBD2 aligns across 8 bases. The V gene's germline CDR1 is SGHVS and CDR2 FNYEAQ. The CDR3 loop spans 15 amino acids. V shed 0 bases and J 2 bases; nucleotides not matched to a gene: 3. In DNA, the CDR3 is TGTGCCAGCAGCTTAGCGAGCGGGGGTACCTACGAGCAGTACTTC. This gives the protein CASSLASGGTYEQYF.

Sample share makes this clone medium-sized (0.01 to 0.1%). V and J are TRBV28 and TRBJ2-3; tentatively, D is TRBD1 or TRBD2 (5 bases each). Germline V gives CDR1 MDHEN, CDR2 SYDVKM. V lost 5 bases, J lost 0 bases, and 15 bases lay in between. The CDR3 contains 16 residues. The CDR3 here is CASSQGDGKSTDTQYF. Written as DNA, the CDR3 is TGTGCCAGCAGTCAAGGGGACGGAAAAAGCACAGATACGCAGTATTTT.

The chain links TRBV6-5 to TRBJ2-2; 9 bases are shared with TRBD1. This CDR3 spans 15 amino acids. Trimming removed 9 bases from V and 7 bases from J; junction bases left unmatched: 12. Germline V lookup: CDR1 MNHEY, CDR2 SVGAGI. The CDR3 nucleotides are TGTGCCAGTTCTTGGGGACAGGGAGGAAACGGGGAGCTGTTTTTT. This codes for CASSWGQGGNGELFF.

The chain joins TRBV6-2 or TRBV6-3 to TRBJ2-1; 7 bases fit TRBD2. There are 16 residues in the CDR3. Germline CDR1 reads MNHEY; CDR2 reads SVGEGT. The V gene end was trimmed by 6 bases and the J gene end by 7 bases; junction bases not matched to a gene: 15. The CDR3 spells CASSKAGTIVENEQFF. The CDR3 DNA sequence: TGTGCCAGCAGCAAAGCCGGGACTATCGTAGAAAATGAGCAGTTCTTC.

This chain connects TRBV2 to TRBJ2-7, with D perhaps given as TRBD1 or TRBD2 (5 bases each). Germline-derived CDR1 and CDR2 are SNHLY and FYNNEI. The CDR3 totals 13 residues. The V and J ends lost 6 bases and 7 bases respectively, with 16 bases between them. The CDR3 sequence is CASRAGPGTEQYF. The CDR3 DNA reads TGTGCCAGCAGGGCAGGCCCGGGGACGGAGCAGTACTTC.

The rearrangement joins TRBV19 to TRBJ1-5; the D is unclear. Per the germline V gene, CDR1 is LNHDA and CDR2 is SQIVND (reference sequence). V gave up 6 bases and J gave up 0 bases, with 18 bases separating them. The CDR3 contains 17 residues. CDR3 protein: CASSRSPGRISNQPQHF. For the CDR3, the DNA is TGTGCCAGTAGCCGATCGCCAGGACGGATTAGCAATCAGCCCCAGCATTTT.

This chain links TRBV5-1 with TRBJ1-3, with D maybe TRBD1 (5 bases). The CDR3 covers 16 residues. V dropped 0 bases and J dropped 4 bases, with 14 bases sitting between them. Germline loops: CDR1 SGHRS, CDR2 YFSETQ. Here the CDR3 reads CASSLGGIKTGNTIYF. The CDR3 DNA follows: TGCGCCAGCAGCTTGGGGGGCATCAAAACGGGAAACACCATATATTTT.

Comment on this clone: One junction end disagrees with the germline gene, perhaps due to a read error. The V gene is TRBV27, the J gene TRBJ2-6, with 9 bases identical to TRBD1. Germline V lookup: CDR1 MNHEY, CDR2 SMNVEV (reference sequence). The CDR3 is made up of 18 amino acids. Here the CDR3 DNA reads TGTGCCAGCAGCTTATACAGGGGGCAGGGGTCTGGGGCCAACGTCCTGACTTTC. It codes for CASSLYRGQGSGANVLTF.

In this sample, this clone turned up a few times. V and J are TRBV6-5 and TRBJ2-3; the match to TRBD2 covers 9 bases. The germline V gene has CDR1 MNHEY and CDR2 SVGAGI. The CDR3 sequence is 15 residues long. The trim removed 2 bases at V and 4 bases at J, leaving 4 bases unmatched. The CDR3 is CASSYVGTSPDTQYF. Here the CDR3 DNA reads TGTGCCAGCAGTTACGTTGGGACTAGCCCAGATACGCAGTATTTT.

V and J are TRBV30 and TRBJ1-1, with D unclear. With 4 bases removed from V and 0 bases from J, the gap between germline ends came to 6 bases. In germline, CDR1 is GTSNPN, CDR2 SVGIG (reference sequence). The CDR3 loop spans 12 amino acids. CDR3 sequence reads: CAWNRMNTEAFF. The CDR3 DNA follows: TGTGCCTGGAATCGGATGAACACTGAAGCTTTCTTT.

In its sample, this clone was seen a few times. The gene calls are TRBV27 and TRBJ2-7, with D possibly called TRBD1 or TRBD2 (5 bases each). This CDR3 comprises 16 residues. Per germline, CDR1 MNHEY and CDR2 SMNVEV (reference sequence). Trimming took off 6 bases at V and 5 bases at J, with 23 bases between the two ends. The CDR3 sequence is CASSPPHPGRHHEQYF. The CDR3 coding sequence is TGTGCCAGCAGCCCCCCCCACCCGGGACGTCATCACGAGCAGTACTTC.

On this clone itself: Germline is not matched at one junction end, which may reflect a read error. CDR3 in DNA: TGTGCCAACAGCTCCCTAGAATTACAGGGTACCTACGAGCAGTACTTC. This sequence encodes CANSSLELQGTYEQYF. This rearrangement joins TRBV11-3 to TRBJ2-7; D possibly corresponds to TRBD1 (6 bases). The CDR3 consists of 16 residues. CDR1 and CDR2 from the germline V gene are SGHNT and YENEEA.

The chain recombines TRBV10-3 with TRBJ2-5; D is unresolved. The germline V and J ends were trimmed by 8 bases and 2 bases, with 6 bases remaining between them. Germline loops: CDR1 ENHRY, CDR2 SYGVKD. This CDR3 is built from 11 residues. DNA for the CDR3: TGTGCCATCGCGGAGCAAGAGACCCAGTACTTC. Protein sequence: CAIAEQETQYF.

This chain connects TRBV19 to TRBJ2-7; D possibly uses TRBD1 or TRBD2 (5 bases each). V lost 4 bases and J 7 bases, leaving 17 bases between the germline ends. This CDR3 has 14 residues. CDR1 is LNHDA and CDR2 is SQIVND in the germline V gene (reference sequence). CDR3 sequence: CASSTDSLRGEQYF. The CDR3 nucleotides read TGTGCCAGTAGTACCGACAGTCTACGCGGGGAGCAGTACTTC.

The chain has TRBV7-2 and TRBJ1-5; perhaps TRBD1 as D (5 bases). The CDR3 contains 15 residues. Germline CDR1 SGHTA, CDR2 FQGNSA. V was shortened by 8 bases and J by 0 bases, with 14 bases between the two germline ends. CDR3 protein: CASRFSGTSNQPQHF. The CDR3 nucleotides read TGTGCCAGCCGGTTTTCAGGGACTAGCAATCAGCCCCAGCATTTT.

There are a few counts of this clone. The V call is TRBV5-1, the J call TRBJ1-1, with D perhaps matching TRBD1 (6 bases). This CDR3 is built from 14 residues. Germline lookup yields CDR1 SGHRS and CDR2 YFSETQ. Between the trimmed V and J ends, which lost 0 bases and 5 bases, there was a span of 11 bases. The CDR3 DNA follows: TGCGCCAGCAGCTTGGCCGGGGGCATTACTGAAGCTTTCTTT. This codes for CASSLAGGITEAFF. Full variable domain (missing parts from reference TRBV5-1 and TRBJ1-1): KAGVTQTPRYLIKTRGQQVTLSCSPISGHRSVSWYQQTPGQGLQFLFEYFSETQRNKGNFPGRFSGRQFSNSRSEMNVSTLELGDSALYLCASSLAGGITEAFFGQGTRLTVV.

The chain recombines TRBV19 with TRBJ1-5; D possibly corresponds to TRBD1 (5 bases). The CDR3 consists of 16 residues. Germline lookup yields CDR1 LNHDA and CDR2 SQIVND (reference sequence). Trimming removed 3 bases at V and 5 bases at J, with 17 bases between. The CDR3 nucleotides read TGTGCCAGTAGTATTAAGGGCAGGGCCGGTGATCAGCCCCAGCATTTT. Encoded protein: CASSIKGRAGDQPQHF.

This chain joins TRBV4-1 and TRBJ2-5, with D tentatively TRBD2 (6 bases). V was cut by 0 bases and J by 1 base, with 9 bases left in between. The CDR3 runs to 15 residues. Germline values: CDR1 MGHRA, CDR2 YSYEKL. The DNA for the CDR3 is TGCGCCAGCAGCCAAGAAGGGACTCTCCAAGAGACCCAGTACTTC. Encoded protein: CASSQEGTLQETQYF.

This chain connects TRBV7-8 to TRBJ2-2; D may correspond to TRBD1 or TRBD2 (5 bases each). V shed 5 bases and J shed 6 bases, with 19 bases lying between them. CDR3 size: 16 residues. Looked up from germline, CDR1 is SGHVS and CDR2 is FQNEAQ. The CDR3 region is CASSLPGWGSAGELFF. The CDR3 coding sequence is TGTGCCAGCAGCCTGCCAGGGTGGGGGAGCGCCGGGGAGCTGTTTTTT.